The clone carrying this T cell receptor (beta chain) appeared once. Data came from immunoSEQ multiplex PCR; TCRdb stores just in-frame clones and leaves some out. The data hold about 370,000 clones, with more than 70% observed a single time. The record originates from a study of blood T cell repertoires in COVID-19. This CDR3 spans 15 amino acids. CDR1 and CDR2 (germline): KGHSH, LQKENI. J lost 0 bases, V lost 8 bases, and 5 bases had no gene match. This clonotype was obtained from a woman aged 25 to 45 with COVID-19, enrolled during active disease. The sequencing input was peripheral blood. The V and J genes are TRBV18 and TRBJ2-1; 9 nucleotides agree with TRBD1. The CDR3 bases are TGTGCCAGCGGGGGGACAGGGAGCTCCTACAATGAGCAGTTCTTC. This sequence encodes CASGGTGSSYNEQFF.